A single sample gave rise to the 14 T cell receptor beta chains below, sequenced in a study of T cells after posttransplantation cyclophosphamide (dated by TCRdb to the mid-2010s). The method was the immunoSEQ multiplex PCR assay. The table was pulled from immuneACCESS by TCRdb, which kept in-frame rearrangements only. Such tables lose some clones; where checked, under half of the loss comes from unresolved V genes, and the rest has no known cause. The sample has approximately 30,000 clones on record, roughly 90% of them singletons. Of the sample, roughly 3.5% is held by the ten largest clones. The sequenced sample consisted of PBMCs. Receptor source: a man over 45.

The rearrangement links TRBV11-3 to TRBJ2-2; TRBD2 is a possible D gene (5 bases). Germline values: CDR1 SGHNT, CDR2 YENEEA. This CDR3 comprises 13 residues. The germline V and J ends were trimmed by 5 bases and 7 bases, with 11 bases remaining between them. CDR3 sequence: CASSLGVSGELFF. The CDR3 nucleotides are TGTGCCAGCAGCCTCGGGGTTAGCGGGGAGCTGTTTTTT.

J is TRBJ2-1 and V is TRBV29-1; D ambiguous. The CDR3 runs 13 residues. Trimming cost V 0 bases and J 3 bases, with 6 bases left between them. Germline V CDR1 and CDR2: SQVTM, ANQGSEA. CDR3 region: CSVEESSYNEQFF. The CDR3 coding sequence is TGCAGCGTTGAAGAATCCAGCTACAATGAGCAGTTCTTC.

The rearrangement uses TRBV15 and TRBJ1-5; 9 nucleotides agree with TRBD1. The V and J ends lost 3 bases and 4 bases, in that order; junction bases with no gene match: 7. CDR3 length: 16 residues. CDR1 is LNHNV, CDR2 YYDKDF, per germline (reference sequence). CDR3 coding DNA: TGTGCCACCAGCAGCCCCTCCGGGACAGGGAATCAGCCCCAGCATTTT. Amino acid sequence: CATSSPSGTGNQPQHF.

The chain links TRBV5-5 to TRBJ1-2, with D perhaps TRBD1 (5 bases). This CDR3 has 15 amino acids. The germline V and J ends were trimmed by 4 bases and 2 bases, with 15 bases remaining between them. Germline loops: CDR1 SGHKS, CDR2 YYEKEE (reference sequence). The CDR3 protein is CASSVNGQSNYGYTF. In nucleotides, the CDR3 is TGTGCCAGCAGCGTTAATGGACAATCCAACTATGGCTACACCTTC.

This clone showed up just once. This chain connects TRBV29-1 to TRBJ2-7; D possibly corresponds to TRBD1 (5 bases). V lost 4 bases, J lost 4 bases, and 8 bases lay in between. The CDR3 consists of 11 residues. Germline V gives CDR1 SQVTM, CDR2 ANQGSEA. CDR3 amino acids: CSVAREYEQYF. The CDR3 coding sequence is TGCAGCGTTGCCAGGGAATACGAGCAGTACTTC.

Here the CDR3 reads CASSQTGKDTEAFF. The CDR3 region has the DNA TGTGCCAGCTCACAGACAGGGAAGGACACTGAAGCTTTCTTT. This chain links TRBV18 with TRBJ1-1; 7 bases line up with TRBD1. The CDR3 covers 14 residues. J was trimmed by 3 bases and V by 4 bases; bases with no gene match: 5. Germline CDR1 reads KGHSH; CDR2 reads LQKENI.

V gene TRBV5-4 combines with J gene TRBJ2-3, with TRBD2 matching over 7 bases. Germline V lookup: CDR1 SGHNT, CDR2 YYREEE (reference sequence). Trimming took 3 bases from V and 3 from J; bases not matched to a gene: 4. The CDR3 is 14 residues long. The CDR3 region is CASSSGGRTDTQYF. CDR3 sequence (DNA): TGTGCCAGCAGCTCCGGCGGGAGAACAGATACGCAGTATTTT.

The chain has TRBV7-3 and TRBJ2-1; the D gene is possibly TRBD2 (6 bases). The germline CDR1 and CDR2 sequences are SGHTA and FQGTGA. The V gene lost 3 bases and the J gene lost 4 bases, with 7 bases spanning the gap. The CDR3 sequence is 13 residues long. The CDR3 DNA is TGTGCCAGCAGCTTGAGCGGGTACAATGAGCAGTTCTTC. Its protein is CASSLSGYNEQFF.

The sample holds a few counts of this clone. This rearrangement joins TRBV29-1 to TRBJ2-7; tentatively, D is TRBD2 (5 bases). The CDR3 length is 10 residues. Trimming removed 4 bases from V and 4 bases from J, with 5 bases in between. CDR1 SQVTM and CDR2 ANQGSEA come from the germline V gene. CDR3: CSVGEYEQYF. The CDR3 DNA sequence: TGCAGCGTTGGGGAGTACGAGCAGTACTTC.

V is TRBV30 and J is TRBJ1-3; TRBD1 aligns across 8 bases. The CDR3 contains 18 residues. V was clipped by 0 bases and J by 1 base; unmatched bases: 11. CDR1 and CDR2 (germline): GTSNPN, SVGIG (reference sequence). The CDR3 loop reads CAWSVQGEHQWSGNTIYF. The DNA of the CDR3 is TGTGCCTGGAGTGTACAGGGGGAACATCAGTGGTCTGGAAACACCATATATTTT.

Only a few counts were recorded for this clone. The rearrangement links TRBV28 to TRBJ2-1; D is possibly TRBD2 (5 bases). Germline CDR1 reads MDHEN; CDR2 reads SYDVKM. The CDR3 contains 15 residues. V was pared by 2 bases and J by 3 bases, with 11 bases between. CDR3 region: CASSLIMGDYNEQFF. DNA for the CDR3: TGTGCCAGCAGTTTAATAATGGGAGACTACAATGAGCAGTTCTTC. Variable domain in full (rest from reference TRBV28 and TRBJ2-1): DVKVTQSSRYLVKRTGEKVFLECVQDMDHENMFWYRQDPGLGLRLIYFSYDVKMKEKGDIPEGYSVSREKKERFSLILESASTNQTSMYLCASSLIMGDYNEQFFGPGTRLTVL.

The J gene is TRBJ2-2, the V gene TRBV11-1, with no clear D. V was trimmed by 6 bases and J by 4 bases, leaving 9 bases between them. Germline CDR1 and CDR2: SGHAT and FQDESV (reference sequence). The CDR3 is 13 amino acids. The CDR3: CASSLTFTGELFF. CDR3 DNA sequence: TGTGCCAGCAGTTTGACATTCACCGGGGAGCTGTTTTTT.

The chain combines TRBV11-1 with TRBJ1-2, with D maybe TRBD1 (6 bases). Germline values: CDR1 SGHAT, CDR2 FQDESV (reference sequence). The ends were cut back, 4 bases at V and 3 bases at J, with 12 bases in the middle. This CDR3 is built from 14 residues. CDR3 in amino acids: CASSSGAGDYGYTF. In DNA, the CDR3 is TGTGCCAGCAGCTCTGGGGCAGGGGACTATGGCTACACCTTC.

V is TRBV5-6 and J is TRBJ2-5; D unresolved. Deletions cut 3 bases from V and 2 bases from J, with 8 bases between. This CDR3 has 13 amino acids. The germline CDR1 and CDR2 sequences are SGHDT and YYEEEE. The CDR3 is CASSSVTQETQYF. As DNA, the CDR3 is TGTGCCAGCAGCTCTGTGACACAAGAGACCCAGTACTTC.